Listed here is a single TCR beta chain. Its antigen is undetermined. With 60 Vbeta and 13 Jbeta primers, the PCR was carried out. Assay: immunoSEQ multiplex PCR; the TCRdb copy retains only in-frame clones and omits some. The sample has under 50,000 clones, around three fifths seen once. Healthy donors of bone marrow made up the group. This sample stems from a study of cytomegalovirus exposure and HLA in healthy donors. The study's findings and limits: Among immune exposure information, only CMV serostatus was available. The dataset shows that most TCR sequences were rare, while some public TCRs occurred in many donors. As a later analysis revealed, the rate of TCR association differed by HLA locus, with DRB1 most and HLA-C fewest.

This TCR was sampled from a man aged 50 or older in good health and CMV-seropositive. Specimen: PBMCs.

This CDR3 reads CASNVGQGNSPLHF. CDR3 DNA: TGCGCCAGCAACGTGGGACAGGGGAATTCACCCCTCCACTTT. The chain carries TRBV5-1 and TRBJ1-6; TRBD1 matches at 10 bases. Trimming at V came to 6 bases and at J to 7 bases, leaving 4 bases not matched to a gene. Germline lookup yields CDR1 SGHRS and CDR2 YFSETQ. The CDR3 consists of 14 residues.